In its sample, the clone carrying this T cell receptor beta chain was seen once. Sequencing was performed with immunoSEQ multiplex PCR; in TCRdb, only in-frame clones are kept and a portion is missing. The top ten clones hold 13% to 15% of a sample with nearly 90,000 clones, less than 80% of them seen once. The data stem from a study of blood T cell repertoires in COVID-19. The wider study: T cells, B-cell-depleted T cells, or PBMCs provided the cDNA or gDNA that served as material.

The sample comprised peripheral blood. The receptor comes from a woman older than 75 with acute or convalescent COVID-19.

Here the CDR3 reads CASRLGLGAGGNTIYF. The CDR3 DNA reads TGTGCCAGCCGTCTTGGTTTGGGTGCAGGTGGAAACACCATATATTTT. The chain joins TRBV19 to TRBJ1-3; D remains ambiguous. Germline lookup yields CDR1 LNHDA and CDR2 SQIVND (reference sequence). This CDR3 region has 16 residues. Trimming left V 9 bases short and J 3 bases short, with 21 bases between.